Shown below are 24 T cell receptor beta chains from a single sample sequenced in a study of PD-1 blockade in classical Hodgkin lymphoma. Relapse was seen in all patients after autologous stem cell transplantation, and brentuximab vedotin exposure was variable. Some clones are missing from TCRdb's copy, which holds only in-frame ones; the method was immunoSEQ multiplex PCR. This sample has more than 90,000 clones, with roughly 80% found just once. Sample: peripheral blood mononuclear cells (PBMCs), taken before the second cycle of nivolumab. The receptors originated from a human donor with classical Hodgkin lymphoma.

This clone was detected a few times. The rearrangement joins TRBV30 to TRBJ1-3; D not certain. Germline CDR1 reads GTSNPN; CDR2 reads SVGIG (reference sequence). Trimming cost V 4 bases and J 0 bases, with 1 base left between them. The CDR3 sequence is 11 residues long. This chain's CDR3 is CAWNSGNTIYF. CDR3 bases: TGTGCCTGGAACTCTGGAAACACCATATATTTT.

This chain links TRBV7-6 with TRBJ2-7; the D is unclear. V was pared by 3 bases and J by 0 bases, with 12 bases between. The CDR3 consists of 15 residues. Germline V lookup: CDR1 SGHVS, CDR2 FNYEAQ. In DNA, the CDR3 is TGTGCCAGCAGCTTCAGCCAGGTATACTCCTACGAGCAGTACTTC. Translated, it gives CASSFSQVYSYEQYF.

The DNA of the CDR3 is TGTGCCAGCAGCGATAGCAATCAGCCCCAGCATTTT. This gives the protein CASSDSNQPQHF. The chain employs TRBV6-5 and TRBJ1-5; D is unresolved. The CDR3 extends over 12 amino acids. Germline V gene lookup returns CDR1 MNHEY and CDR2 SVGAGI. V was shortened by 6 bases and J by 0 bases, with 3 bases between the two germline ends.

The chain combines TRBV30 with TRBJ2-7, with 9 bases aligning to TRBD2. CDR1 GTSNPN and CDR2 SVGIG come from the germline V gene (reference sequence). V trimming: 5 bases; J trimming: 6 bases; junction bases outside the gene matches: 5. The CDR3 length is 12 residues. As DNA, the CDR3 is TGTGCCTGGGCAGCGGGAGGATCCGAGCAGTACTTC. Its protein is CAWAAGGSEQYF.

V and J are TRBV5-4 and TRBJ2-3, with 15 bases matching TRBD2. V lost 3 bases and J lost 0; bases outside the gene matches: 5. This CDR3 is built from 18 residues. Germline-derived CDR1 and CDR2 are SGHNT and YYREEE (reference sequence). The CDR3 here is CASSSGLAGGPSTDTQYF. In DNA form, the CDR3 reads TGTGCCAGCAGCTCCGGACTAGCGGGAGGGCCTAGCACAGATACGCAGTATTTT.

This clone was found once. This chain connects TRBV5-1 to TRBJ2-1, with D uncertain. V was shortened by 4 bases and J by 0 bases, with 11 bases between the two germline ends. Germline-derived CDR1 and CDR2 are SGHRS and YFSETQ. CDR3 length equals 15 residues. Here the CDR3 reads CASSPSISSYNEQFF. CDR3 bases: TGCGCCAGCAGCCCGAGTATAAGCTCCTACAATGAGCAGTTCTTC. Based on the CDR3 plus reference TRBV5-1 and TRBJ2-1, the full variable domain is KAGVTQTPRYLIKTRGQQVTLSCSPISGHRSVSWYQQTPGQGLQFLFEYFSETQRNKGNFPGRFSGRQFSNSRSEMNVSTLELGDSALYLCASSPSISSYNEQFFGPGTRLTVL.

V is TRBV21-1 and J is TRBJ1-5; TRBD1, the table's D call, was not compared with the DNA. TRBV21-1 is a documented pseudogene. The CDR3 has 18 amino acids. The CDR3 DNA reads TGTGCCAGCAGCAAAGAGCTGGACACGACGGTAGGCAATCAGCCCCAGCATTTT. Protein product: CASSKELDTTVGNQPQHF.

V usage is TRBV16 and J usage is TRBJ1-1; no definite D call. Trimming took off 4 bases at V and 0 bases at J, with 6 bases between the two ends. The CDR3 consists of 13 residues. Germline V CDR1 and CDR2: KGHSY, FQNENV. This chain's CDR3 is CASSPRMNTEAFF. The CDR3 DNA reads TGTGCCAGCAGCCCCCGCATGAACACTGAAGCTTTCTTT.

The chain uses TRBV6-1 and TRBJ2-3, with TRBD2 identical over 7 bases. CDR1 is MNHNS, CDR2 SASEGT, per germline. Trimming took 1 base from V and 7 from J; bases not matched to a gene: 11. The CDR3 extends over 16 amino acids. CDR3 sequence: CASSEGSAGAGYTQYF. CDR3 in DNA: TGTGCCAGCAGTGAAGGGAGTGCGGGAGCGGGGTATACGCAGTATTTT.

The CDR3 nucleotides are TGTGCCAGCCGATCCGGGACTAGCGGGATCCTCTCCTACGAGCAGTACTTC. This translates into CASRSGTSGILSYEQYF. J is TRBJ2-7 and V is TRBV21-1; no check of the table's D call, TRBD2, against the DNA was made. TRBV21-1 is flagged as a pseudogene. The CDR3 spans 17 residues.

J is TRBJ1-1 and V is TRBV29-1; possibly TRBD1 for D (6 bases). CDR1 and CDR2 from the germline V gene are SQVTM and ANQGSEA. The CDR3 runs to 12 residues. V was cut by 8 bases and J by 0 bases, with 10 bases left in between. The CDR3 sequence is CSTWTVNTEAFF. DNA for the CDR3: TGCAGCACCTGGACAGTGAACACTGAAGCTTTCTTT.

This chain uses TRBV7-9 with TRBJ2-5, with TRBD2 matching over 8 bases. This CDR3 is 18 amino acids long. Germline CDR1 is SEHNR and CDR2 is FQNEAQ (reference sequence). With V trimmed by 5 bases and J by 1 base, 15 bases remained unmatched. CDR3 protein: CASSPGAAGAYPQETQYF. DNA for the CDR3: TGTGCCAGCAGCCCGGGGGCAGCGGGGGCCTACCCCCAAGAGACCCAGTACTTC.

The rearrangement uses TRBV6-1 and TRBJ1-3; D is unclear. CDR3 length equals 15 residues. Trimming left V 4 bases short and J 4 bases short, with 14 bases between. Germline CDR1 is MNHNS and CDR2 is SASEGT. The CDR3 region is CASSVGLLRGNTIYF. CDR3 in DNA: TGTGCCAGCAGTGTAGGACTCCTGAGGGGAAACACCATATATTTT.

The chain couples TRBV19 to TRBJ2-2; 9 positions agree with TRBD1. Trimming cost V 9 bases and J 7 bases; bases outside gene matches: 15. The CDR3 runs 16 residues. Germline CDR1 and CDR2: LNHDA and SQIVND (reference sequence). CDR3 sequence (DNA): TGTGCCAGCGATCCGGGACAGGGAATGATCGGCGGGGAGCTGTTTTTT. It translates to CASDPGQGMIGGELFF.

CDR3 sequence (DNA): TGTGCCATCAGTGAGGAACTAGCGCGTAGGCAGTACTTC. Protein sequence: CAISEELARRQYF. This rearrangement joins TRBV10-3 to TRBJ2-7; 7 bases are a match to TRBD2. The germline V gene encodes CDR1 ENHRY and CDR2 SYGVKD. The CDR3 length is 13 residues. After removal of 2 bases from V and 9 bases from J, the junction contained 7 bases not matched to a gene.

The chain links TRBV18 to TRBJ2-4, with 9 bases fitting TRBD2. The trim removed 3 bases at V and 7 bases at J, leaving 13 bases unmatched. Germline-derived CDR1 and CDR2 are KGHSH and LQKENI. The CDR3 length is 17 residues. Written as DNA, the CDR3 is TGTGCCAGCTCACCCCCGACCCCTCTTGCGGGGGGGAACATTCAGTACTTC. It encodes CASSPPTPLAGGNIQYF.

This clone came up a few times. This rearrangement joins TRBV11-2 to TRBJ2-1; no reliable D call. Trimming cost V 6 bases and J 0 bases, with 12 bases left between them. Germline V gene sequence: CDR1 SGHAT, CDR2 FQNNGV. The CDR3 sequence is 15 residues long. CDR3 loop: CASRVVGSSYNEQFF. The DNA for the CDR3 is TGTGCCAGCAGGGTAGTGGGTAGCTCCTACAATGAGCAGTTCTTC.

This clone was seen a handful of times. The chain recombines TRBV29-1 with TRBJ2-2; 7 bases are a match to TRBD1. CDR1 and CDR2 from the germline V gene are SQVTM and ANQGSEA. After removal of 7 bases from V and 2 bases from J, the junction contained 4 bases not matched to a gene. The CDR3 is made up of 13 amino acids. The CDR3 reads CSGRQGNTGELFF. CDR3 nucleotide sequence: TGCAGCGGTCGACAGGGTAACACCGGGGAGCTGTTTTTT.

This rearrangement joins TRBV5-1 to TRBJ1-2, with D unclear. The CDR3 extends over 14 amino acids. V gave up 4 bases and J gave up 8 bases, with 18 bases separating them. In germline, CDR1 is SGHRS, CDR2 YFSETQ. The CDR3 sequence is CASSGPPLQAGYTF. CDR3 nucleotide sequence: TGCGCCAGCAGCGGACCCCCCCTTCAGGCGGGCTACACCTTC. Using reference TRBV5-1 and TRBJ1-2 for the parts outside the CDR3, the full variable domain is KAGVTQTPRYLIKTRGQQVTLSCSPISGHRSVSWYQQTPGQGLQFLFEYFSETQRNKGNFPGRFSGRQFSNSRSEMNVSTLELGDSALYLCASSGPPLQAGYTFGSGTRLTVV.

This clone was found a few times. The CDR3 sequence is CASSTYSNQPQHF. DNA for the CDR3: TGTGCCAGCAGCACCTATAGCAATCAGCCCCAGCATTTT. The V and J genes are TRBV9 and TRBJ1-5; D gene uncertain. The CDR3 runs 13 residues. Germline values: CDR1 SGDLS, CDR2 YYNGEE. Trimming took off 4 bases at V and 0 bases at J, with 5 bases between the two ends. Based on the CDR3 plus reference TRBV9 and TRBJ1-5, the full variable domain is DSGVTQTPKHLITATGQRVTLRCSPRSGDLSVYWYQQSLDQGLQFLIQYYNGEERAKGNILERFSAQQFPDLHSELNLSSLELGDSALYFCASSTYSNQPQHFGDGTRLSIL.

The chain employs TRBV7-9 and TRBJ1-5, with D unclear. The V end lost 5 bases, the J end lost 6 bases, and 8 bases lay between the germline ends. This CDR3 has 12 amino acids. CDR1 and CDR2 (germline): SEHNR, FQNEAQ (reference sequence). CDR3 nucleotide sequence: TGTGCCAGCAGCCGTGAGGGTCAGCCCCAGCATTTT. Protein: CASSREGQPQHF.

The rearrangement links TRBV6-1 to TRBJ2-2; 7 positions agree with TRBD1. The length of the CDR3 is 14 residues. V dropped 6 bases and J dropped 4; count of bases not matched to a gene: 5. In germline, CDR1 is MNHNS, CDR2 SASEGT. The CDR3 DNA sequence: TGTGCCAGCAGAACCGGACAGGCCACCGGGGAGCTGTTTTTT. Residues: CASRTGQATGELFF.

At least ten counts were recorded for this clone. This chain connects TRBV7-2 to TRBJ2-5; 11 positions match TRBD1. The CDR3 is 16 amino acids. The ends lost 1 base at V and 5 bases at J; junction bases unmatched: 6. Per the germline V gene, CDR1 is SGHTA and CDR2 is FQGNSA. CDR3 nucleotides: TGTGCCAGCAGCTTAGGTCTGGGGACAGGGGGTGAGACCCAGTACTTC. Its protein product is CASSLGLGTGGETQYF.

This sequence joins TRBV7-3 and TRBJ2-1; 8 positions match TRBD1. CDR1 is SGHTA and CDR2 is FQGTGA in the germline V gene. V shed 4 bases and J 0 bases; nucleotides not matched to a gene: 2. This CDR3 has 15 amino acids. CDR3 in amino acids: CASSSDRGSYNEQFF. The CDR3 nucleotides read TGTGCCAGCAGCTCAGACAGGGGCTCCTACAATGAGCAGTTCTTC.